This T cell receptor (beta chain) was profiled in a study of T cell responses to AZD1222 COVID-19 vaccine (TCRdb year 2021). For the wider study: A total of around 240 trial participants underwent TCR sequencing, of whom 200 to 220 received two doses of AZD1222 and about 26 received two doses of the MenACWY control vaccine. Enrollment into the trials was organized by age into subgroups of 18-55, 56-69 and 70-plus years, and those subgroups contained approximately 150, 30 and 60 TCR-sequenced participants, respectively.

Points on this clone: The antigen this receptor binds is unknown. Qualities for individual bases were not recorded, and no much larger clone is one base off.

There are 14 amino acids in the CDR3, from cysteine to phenylalanine inclusive. CDR3 DNA only is kept here, 42 bases in frame from base 1. Per the germline V gene, SQVTM is the CDR1 and ANQGSEA is the CDR2. From V the trimming removes 3 bases and from J it removes 8 bases, while the gene matches leave 7 bases of the junction unaccounted for. The meaning of the sample's time point label: about 28 days (+/-7) after the second vaccine dose. AZD1222 recipients with second doses at about 4 weeks or about 12 weeks were pooled, because spike-specific TCR depth and breadth did not differ between schedules. Samples from vaccinated people were obtained from the UK trials COV001 and COV002, which included a single-blind randomized controlled phase 2/3 trial of AZD1222 (ChAdOx1 nCoV-19) in healthy adults. For TCRbeta chain sequencing, PBMC samples were collected from trial participants at day 0 and at day 28 after the second dose.

The investigation overall reported the following: Spike-specific TCR breadth and depth rose significantly after two AZD1222 doses compared with day 0 and with MenACWY recipients. Conclusions about previously exposed vaccinees are limited, since just six AZD1222 recipients were seropositive for SARS-CoV-2 at baseline. No day 14 peak-response samples were available, so repertoires were characterized only after the peak T cell response. In the small 56-69-year group, the increase in depth fell short of significance, most likely because of low power. The whole spike protein was spanned by vaccine-associated CD4 TCRs, and dominant responses were seen in regions 160-218 and 743-854. Participants were mostly white British, with more females than males. The authors suggested clonal diversity may have been underestimated. Reportedly, close to half of the unique spike-specific TCRs recognized epitopes lying outside the regions that are mutated in the B.1.351 and B.1.1.7 variants.

The CDR3 regions of human TCRbeta chains were subjected to immunosequencing. Turning to the authors' computational methods: TCRs in the repertoires were matched against a reference library of SARS-CoV-2-specific TCRs that had been generated with the MIRA antigen-specificity platform. Breadth meant the fraction of unique TCRs that were SARS-CoV-2-associated, whereas depth meant the fraction of total T cells that were SARS-CoV-2-associated. Using the MIRA data, every spike-specific TCR was mapped to the spike region that the TCR reacted to and assigned to either a CD4 or a CD8 class. Log10-transformed breadth and depth values were compared by one-way ANOVA with Sidak's multiple comparisons tests. Entries here come from immuneACCESS through TCRdb and include only in-frame sequences with V and J called. Some clones fail to appear in such tables; in the studies checked, an unresolved V gene covers under half of the shortfall, and the cause of the remainder is unknown. That table supplies the V and J calls and clone size; D and trimming were determined from the DNA. In all, the sample holds 90,000 to 130,000 clones, and 85% to 90% of those were seen once. The biggest ten clones account for roughly 14% of the sample.

Here the chain combines TRBV29-1 and TRBJ2-4; TRBD1 lines up with 10 middle nucleotides. The clonotype originates from an adult who received the AZD1222 COVID-19 vaccine. Sample: peripheral blood, taken 28 days after the second AZD1222 dose. The CDR3 sequence is CSVDGTGVGDIQYF. Read as DNA, the sequence is TGCAGCGTTGACGGGACAGGGGTCGGGGACATTCAGTACTTC.